This T cell receptor beta chain was sequenced during a study of control samples from healthy donors and cancer patients. Sequencing used immunoSEQ multiplex PCR; TCRdb keeps in-frame clones, though not all of them. Altogether 120,000 or so clones are present, roughly 89% being singletons, with the ten largest covering 9% to 14%. The CDR3 sequence is 15 residues long. Unmatched junction bases numbered 7, after V lost 2 bases and J lost 5 bases. Germline assignment: CDR1 SGHTA and CDR2 FQGTGA. The sample consisted of blood. This clonotype was obtained from a man aged 25 to 45 in good health. V gene TRBV7-3 combines with J gene TRBJ2-5; the match to TRBD2 covers 8 bases. The CDR3 bases are TGTGCCAGCAGCTTACAGCCCGGGGGGGGCGAGACCCAGTACTTC. Amino acids: CASSLQPGGGETQYF.